Listed below are T cell receptor beta chains from one sample, sequenced in a study of blood T cell repertoires in COVID-19. TCRdb keeps only in-frame clones here, not all; method: immunoSEQ multiplex PCR. Altogether under 200,000 clones are present, almost 85% being singletons, with the ten largest covering 9.5% to 12%. The sequenced material came from PBMCs or T cells enriched from blood (not recorded which). All receptors come from a man aged 45-65 years who had recovered from COVID-19. Each CDR3 is given with its conserved first and last residue. Each record gives: clone size, J gene, D gene, V gene, CDR3 protein, CDR3 DNA. D genes are given only for firm matches. Size values are once, few and many counts, or a class for expanded clones, and some rows have none.

NA	TRBJ1-1	TRBD1	TRBV6-5	CASSYRDRGEAFF	TGTGCCAGCAGTTACCGCGACAGGGGGGAAGCTTTCTTT
NA	TRBJ2-1	NA	TRBV15	CATSSPFRGTGKGNEQFF	TGTGCCACCAGCAGTCCTTTTCGCGGGACGGGCAAAGGGAATGAGCAGTTCTTC
NA	TRBJ1-6	TRBD1	TRBV6-5	CASSYRGTGDSPLHF	TGTGCCAGCAGTTACCGTGGGACAGGGGACTCACCCCTCCACTTT
NA	TRBJ2-2	TRBD2	TRBV19	CASSTQLAGGANTGELFF	TGTGCCAGTAGTACCCAGTTGGCGGGGGGCGCTAACACCGGGGAGCTGTTTTTT
NA	TRBJ2-7	NA	TRBV27	CATRPTSRVYEQYF	TGTGCCACCCGACCCACTAGCAGGGTTTACGAGCAGTACTTC
NA	TRBJ1-4	NA	TRBV14	CASSLYGEKLFF	TGTGCCAGCAGCCTCTACGGTGAAAAACTGTTTTTT
NA	TRBJ1-2	NA	TRBV19	CASSGAAFSNYGYTF	TGTGCCAGTAGTGGGGCGGCCTTTTCTAACTATGGCTACACCTTC
NA	TRBJ1-2	TRBD1	TRBV19	CASSIEPGTGNYGYTF	TGTGCCAGTAGCATCGAGCCCGGGACAGGGAATTATGGCTACACCTTC
NA	TRBJ2-1	TRBD1	TRBV28	CASSRQGEQFF	TGTGCCAGCAGCCGACAGGGAGAGCAGTTCTTC
once	TRBJ1-1	TRBD1	TRBV14	CASSRLGQGARTEAFF	TGTGCCAGCAGCCGCCTAGGACAGGGGGCTAGGACTGAAGCTTTCTTT
NA	TRBJ2-1	TRBD2	TRBV5-1	CASSPISREGRNEQFF	TGCGCCAGCTCCCCTATTTCGCGGGAGGGCCGGAATGAGCAGTTCTTC
NA	TRBJ1-1	NA	TRBV30	CAWSVLSGTEAFF	TGTGCCTGGAGTGTACTCTCGGGCACTGAAGCTTTCTTT
NA	TRBJ2-7	TRBD2	TRBV7-3	CASSFGLAGVSEQYF	TGTGCCAGCAGCTTCGGACTAGCGGGAGTGAGTGAGCAGTACTTC
once	TRBJ2-1	TRBD2	TRBV11-2	CASSSGVGGYNEQFF	TGTGCCAGCAGCTCCGGGGTCGGGGGGTACAATGAGCAGTTCTTC
NA	TRBJ2-5	NA	TRBV29-1	CSVDGQFFQETQYF	TGCAGCGTTGACGGACAGTTTTTCCAAGAGACCCAGTACTTC
NA	TRBJ2-3	TRBD2	TRBV9	CASSVRAGEFTDTQYF	TGTGCCAGCAGCGTACGGGCGGGGGAATTCACAGATACGCAGTATTTT
NA	TRBJ2-1	NA	TRBV12-3/TRBV12-4	CASRGEIPSFF	TGTGCCAGCAGGGGAGAGATCCCTTCTTTCTTC
NA	TRBJ1-6	TRBD1	TRBV6-5	CATTDREDSPLHF	TGTGCCACCACGGACAGGGAAGATTCACCCCTCCACTTT
NA	TRBJ1-1	TRBD1	TRBV11-2	CASSSGTGGYTEAFF	TGTGCCAGCAGCTCGGGGACAGGGGGGTACACTGAAGCTTTCTTT
NA	TRBJ2-1	TRBD1	TRBV19	CASSEQGLLEQFF	TGTGCCAGTAGCGAACAGGGGCTGCTTGAGCAGTTCTTC
few	TRBJ1-1	NA	TRBV9	CASSVEGPNTEAFF	TGTGCCAGCAGCGTAGAGGGGCCGAACACTGAAGCTTTCTTT
NA	TRBJ1-5	TRBD1	TRBV19	CATMDRGNQPQHF	TGTGCCACTATGGACAGGGGCAATCAGCCCCAGCATTTT
NA	TRBJ2-1	TRBD2	TRBV5-1	CASSSTGTSTNNEQFF	TGCGCCAGCAGCAGTACCGGGACTAGTACAAACAATGAGCAGTTCTTC
NA	TRBJ1-2	NA	TRBV5-1	CASSLGQNYGYTF	TGCGCCAGCAGCTTGGGGCAGAACTATGGCTACACCTTC
NA	TRBJ1-5	NA	TRBV12-2	CASRFHLMWGQGALGSNQPQHF	NA
NA	TRBJ1-2	NA	TRBV20-1	CSLGTDGYTF	TGCAGTCTGGGCACCGATGGCTACACCTTC
NA	TRBJ2-1	TRBD2	TRBV18	CASSPTLAGSYNEQFF	TGTGCCAGCTCACCTACACTAGCGGGGTCCTACAATGAGCAGTTCTTC
NA	TRBJ1-6	TRBD1	TRBV10-3	CAISGYRGTGDNSPLHF	TGTGCCATCAGTGGGTATCGTGGGACAGGCGATAATTCACCCCTCCACTTT
NA	TRBJ1-3	NA	TRBV11-2	CASSLVTLASGGLGNTIYF	TGTGCCAGCAGCTTAGTTACGCTCGCCAGCGGCGGATTGGGGAACACCATATATTTT
once	TRBJ2-7	NA	TRBV12-3/TRBV12-4	CASSFRQVYEQYF	TGTGCCAGCAGTTTTAGGCAGGTCTACGAGCAGTACTTC
NA	TRBJ2-5	TRBD1	TRBV30	CASSGQDQRTQYF	TGTGCCTCCTCAGGACAGGACCAACGGACCCAGTACTTC
NA	TRBJ2-5	NA	TRBV28	CASNPKGGAGETQYF	TGTGCCAGCAACCCTAAGGGGGGGGCCGGAGAGACCCAGTACTTC
NA	TRBJ1-6	TRBD1	TRBV6-1	CASSERAWTGGDSPLHF	TGTGCCAGCAGTGAAAGGGCCTGGACAGGGGGTGATTCACCCCTCCACTTT
NA	TRBJ1-2	NA	TRBV19	CASSSATGIAGYTF	TGTGCCAGTAGTTCCGCTACAGGGATAGCTGGCTACACCTTC
NA	TRBJ1-6	NA	TRBV3-1/TRBV3-2	CASSQELIGSSPLHF	TGTGCCAGCAGCCAAGAGCTAATCGGGAGTTCACCCCTCCACTTT
NA	TRBJ2-7	TRBD2	TRBV2	CASIRLADSRSYEQYF	TGTGCCAGCATCCGGCTAGCGGACTCACGCTCCTACGAGCAGTACTTC
NA	TRBJ1-4	NA	TRBV6-5	CASHRGGSTNEKLFF	TGTGCCAGCCATAGGGGGGGTTCGACTAATGAAAAACTGTTTTTT
NA	TRBJ2-5	TRBD2	TRBV19	CASSPRLAGVGETQYF	TGTGCCAGTAGTCCCCGACTAGCGGGGGTTGGGGAGACCCAGTACTTC
NA	TRBJ2-2	NA	TRBV5-1	CASSLGGGTGELFF	TGCGCCAGCAGCTTGGGAGGGGGCACCGGGGAGCTGTTTTTT
NA	TRBJ2-1	TRBD2	TRBV25-1	CASSELSTSGVYNEQFF	TGTGCCAGCAGTGAATTAAGTACTAGCGGGGTCTACAATGAGCAGTTCTTC
NA	TRBJ2-2	NA	TRBV6-5	CASRTDNTGELFF	TGTGCCAGCAGGACAGATAACACCGGGGAGCTGTTTTTT
NA	TRBJ1-1	NA	TRBV11-1	CASSPRTVTEAFF	TGTGCCAGCAGCCCTCGGACAGTGACTGAAGCTTTCTTT
NA	TRBJ1-1	NA	TRBV7-8	CASSSDSNTEAFF	TGTGCCAGCAGCTCGGACAGTAACACTGAAGCTTTCTTT
NA	TRBJ1-3	TRBD1	TRBV28	CASSSDRGNTIYF	TGTGCCAGCAGTTCGGACAGGGGAAACACCATATATTTT
NA	TRBJ2-1	NA	TRBV29-1	CSVEGGGKIYNEQFF	TGCAGCGTTGAGGGTGGAGGGAAAATCTACAATGAGCAGTTCTTC
NA	TRBJ2-1	TRBD2	TRBV6-5	CASSYRLAGANEQFF	TGTGCCAGCAGTTACAGGCTAGCGGGAGCCAATGAGCAGTTCTTC
once	TRBJ2-7	TRBD2	TRBV5-1	CASSAGLATSRHEQYF	TGCGCCAGCAGCGCGGGACTAGCGACCAGTCGACACGAGCAGTACTTC
NA	TRBJ2-7	NA	TRBV21-1	CASSKAGQGMNYEQYF	TGTGCCAGCAGCAAAGCAGGACAGGGAATGAACTACGAGCAGTACTTC
NA	TRBJ2-2	NA	TRBV27	CASSLYGGLNTGELFF	TGTGCCAGCAGTTTATATGGGGGCCTTAACACCGGGGAGCTGTTTTTT
NA	TRBJ1-5	TRBD1	TRBV27	CASSPGTGEDQPQHF	TGTGCCAGCAGTCCCGGGACAGGGGAAGATCAGCCCCAGCATTTT
NA	TRBJ1-1	NA	TRBV6-6	CASQGLMDTEAFF	TGTGCCAGCCAGGGGCTCATGGACACTGAAGCTTTCTTT
NA	TRBJ2-1	TRBD2	TRBV4-2	CASSQERGTSSLSYNEQFF	TGTGCCAGCAGCCAAGAGCGTGGGACTAGCAGTCTCTCCTACAATGAGCAGTTCTTC
NA	TRBJ1-2	NA	TRBV5-1	CASSLALADYGYTF	TGCGCCAGCAGCTTGGCCCTGGCAGACTATGGCTACACCTTC
NA	TRBJ2-3	NA	TRBV5-4	CASSSPPGLLYF	TGTGCCAGCAGCTCTCCTCCGGGACTCCTTTATTTT
NA	TRBJ2-1	TRBD2	TRBV7-3	CASSSGTSLYDEQFF	TGTGCCAGCAGCTCTGGGACTAGCCTCTACGATGAGCAGTTCTTC